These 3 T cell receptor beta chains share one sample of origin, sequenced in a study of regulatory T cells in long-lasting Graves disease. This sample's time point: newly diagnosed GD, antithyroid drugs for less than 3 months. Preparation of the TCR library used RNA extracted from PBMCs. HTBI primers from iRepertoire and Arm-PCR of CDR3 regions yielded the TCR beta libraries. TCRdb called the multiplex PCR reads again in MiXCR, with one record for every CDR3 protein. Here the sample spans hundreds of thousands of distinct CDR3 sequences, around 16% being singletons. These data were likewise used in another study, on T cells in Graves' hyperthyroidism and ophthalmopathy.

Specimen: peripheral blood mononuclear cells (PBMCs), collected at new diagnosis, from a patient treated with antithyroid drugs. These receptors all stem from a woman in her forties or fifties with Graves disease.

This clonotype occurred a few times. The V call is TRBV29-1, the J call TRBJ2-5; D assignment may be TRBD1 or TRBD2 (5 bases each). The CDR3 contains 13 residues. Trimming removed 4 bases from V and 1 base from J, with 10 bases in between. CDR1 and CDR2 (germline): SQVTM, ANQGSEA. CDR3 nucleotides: TGCAGCGTTGTGCCGGGGACCCAAGAGACCCAGTACTTC. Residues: CSVVPGTQETQYF. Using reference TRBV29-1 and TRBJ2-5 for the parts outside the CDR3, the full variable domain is SAVISQKPSRDICQRGTSLTIQCQVDSQVTMMFWYRQQPGQSLTLIATANQGSEATYESGFVIDKFPISRPNLTFSTLTVSNMSPEDSSIYLCSVVPGTQETQYFGPGTRLLVL.

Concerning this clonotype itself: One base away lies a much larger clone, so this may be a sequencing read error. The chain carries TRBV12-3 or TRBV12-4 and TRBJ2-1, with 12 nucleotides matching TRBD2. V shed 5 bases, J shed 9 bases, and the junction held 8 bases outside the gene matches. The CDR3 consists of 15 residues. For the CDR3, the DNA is TGTGCCAGCAGTCTTCCTAGCGGGGGGGCCGGTGAGCAGTTCTTC. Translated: CASSLPSGGAGEQFF.

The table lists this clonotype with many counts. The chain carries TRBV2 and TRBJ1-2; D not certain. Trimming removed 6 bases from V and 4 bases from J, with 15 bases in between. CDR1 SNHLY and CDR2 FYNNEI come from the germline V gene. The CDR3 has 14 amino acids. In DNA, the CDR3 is TGTGCCAGCAGCTACACCGATCCTTTCTATGGCTACACCTTC. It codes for CASSYTDPFYGYTF.